The sequence of this T cell receptor beta chain was determined in a study of OX40 agonist ivuxolimab in advanced cancers. Study details: An anti-OX40 (CD134) antibody with agonistic activity, ivuxolimab, was administered to patients. At 82.7% male, the cohort had a mean age of about 60 years, ranging from about 20 to 79.

This CDR3 is built from 13 residues. CDR1 SQVTM and CDR2 ANQGSEA come from the germline V gene. V was cut by 6 bases and J by 5 bases, with 14 bases left in between. The timepoints at which blood was sampled were baseline, cycle 4 day 1, and cycle 7 day 1. Profiling relied on immunoSEQ multiplex PCR, and the TCRdb table lists in-frame clones only, not all of them. The table records about 66,000 clones, approximately 87% of them present only once. The chain couples TRBV29-1 to TRBJ1-5; tentative D call: TRBD1 (5 bases). The sequencing used CD4+ or CD8+ T cells sorted from blood, collected in a trial of the OX40 agonist ivuxolimab. The receptor was isolated from an adult with an advanced solid tumor such as melanoma, head and neck, liver or kidney cancer. The CDR3 bases are TGCAGCGTACAACGGGACTTCGATCAGCCCCAGCATTTT. Protein: CSVQRDFDQPQHF. Looking up the rest from reference TRBV29-1 and TRBJ1-5 gives the full variable domain: SAVISQKPSRDICQRGTSLTIQCQVDSQVTMMFWYRQQPGQSLTLIATANQGSEATYESGFVIDKFPISRPNLTFSTLTVSNMSPEDSSIYLCSVQRDFDQPQHFGDGTRLSIL.